A selection of T cell receptor beta chains follows, all from one sample in a study of blood T cells in healthy people across ages. TCRdb called the 5' RACE reads again in MiXCR, with one record for every CDR3 protein. The table has some 880,000 distinct CDR3 sequences, about 34% seen once. Sequences were obtained from blood. Every receptor here comes from a man aged 18 to 30 in good health. Each CDR3 is given with its conserved first and last residue. D genes are given only for firm matches. A row's size may be missing; if present it is once, few, many or a size class.

V gene	clone size	D gene	J gene	CDR3 DNA	CDR3 protein
TRBV27	many	TRBD1	TRBJ1-5	TGTGCCAGCGGGTTAGACAGGGGGCGAGGTCAGCCCCAGCATTTT	CASGLDRGRGQPQHF
TRBV7-2	NA	TRBD2	TRBJ2-3	TGTGCCAGCAGCTCCAGGGACTACCACGTCGCAGATACGCAGTATTTT	CASSSRDYHVADTQYF
TRBV7-9	few	TRBD1	TRBJ1-4	TGTGCCAGCAGCTTAACGGGACAGCCTAATGAAAAACTGTTTTTT	CASSLTGQPNEKLFF
TRBV6-2/TRBV6-3	NA	TRBD1	TRBJ2-4	TGTGCCAGCAGTTACTCTTTGGGACAGGCCTCTGCCAAAAACATTCAGTACTTC	CASSYSLGQASAKNIQYF
TRBV19	NA	TRBD1	TRBJ1-1	TGTGCCAGTAGTGCACGCCCGGGACAGGGTAACACTGAAGCTTTCTTT	CASSARPGQGNTEAFF
TRBV20-1	NA	TRBD1	TRBJ2-3	TGCAGTGCTAGAAGGGGGGACAGGGAGGACCGAGATACGCAGTATTTT	CSARRGDREDRDTQYF
TRBV6-2/TRBV6-3	NA	TRBD1	TRBJ2-7	TGTGCCAGCACCAACGCCTGGGACAGGGACTCCTACGAGCAGTACTTC	CASTNAWDRDSYEQYF
TRBV29-1	NA	NA	TRBJ2-5	TGCAGCGTCGACGGCAGGGCAGAGACCCAGTACTTC	CSVDGRAETQYF
TRBV6-6	NA	NA	TRBJ1-6	TGTGCCAGCAGCGCCCTTAGAGGAGTTAATTCACCCCCCCACTTT	CASSALRGVNSPPHF
TRBV29-1	NA	NA	TRBJ1-2	TGCAGCGTTGACATGGAGGGCTACACCTTC	CSVDMEGYTF
TRBV7-9	NA	NA	TRBJ1-2	TGTGCCAGCAGCTCGGACGGACATGGCTACACCTTC	CASSSDGHGYTF
TRBV11-2	few	NA	TRBJ2-3	TGTGCCAGCAGCATATGGGATAGCCGCACAGATACGCAGTATTTT	CASSIWDSRTDTQYF
TRBV20-1	NA	TRBD1	TRBJ1-1	TGCAGTGCTATCCCGACAGGGGAGTGGACTGAAGCTTTCTTT	CSAIPTGEWTEAFF
TRBV6-6	NA	NA	TRBJ1-1	TGTGCCAGCAGTTACCCCTTGGTTTCCGGGGGCCTCACTGAAGCTTTCTTT	CASSYPLVSGGLTEAFF
TRBV9	many	NA	TRBJ2-5	TGTGCCAGCAGCGGCGGGACACACCAAGAGACCCAGTACTTC	CASSGGTHQETQYF
TRBV6-2/TRBV6-3	few	NA	TRBJ1-5	TGTGCCAGCAGTTACTCGAAGGCTCACCAGCATTTT	CASSYSKAHQHF
TRBV5-1	NA	TRBD1	TRBJ2-5	TGCGCCAGCAGCATGAACAGGGGAGAGACCCAGTACTTC	CASSMNRGETQYF
TRBV4-3	NA	NA	TRBJ2-1	TGCGCCAGCAGCCAATGGATCCCCCAACTCAGAGGGAAGGACAATGAGCAGTTCTTC	CASSQWIPQLRGKDNEQFF
TRBV2	few	NA	TRBJ1-3	TGTGCCAGCAGTTATACGGCAGAGATATATTTT	CASSYTAEIYF
TRBV6-1	few	NA	TRBJ1-4	TGTGCCAGCAACACCAACGCGAGGGAAAAACTGTTTTTT	CASNTNAREKLFF
TRBV9	few	NA	TRBJ2-7	TGTGCCAGCAGCGTAGTTGACAGCTCCTACGAGCAGTACTTC	CASSVVDSSYEQYF
TRBV5-6	many	NA	TRBJ2-1	TGTGCCAGCAGCGCAGCATACAATGAGCAGTTCTTC	CASSAAYNEQFF
TRBV4-2	NA	NA	TRBJ1-5	TGTGCCAGCAGCCAACCAGGGAGTGGCAATCAGCCCCAGCATTTT	CASSQPGSGNQPQHF
TRBV12-5	NA	TRBD1	TRBJ2-1	TGTGCTAGTGGCCCTAAGGACAGGGACTACAATGAGCAGTTCTTC	CASGPKDRDYNEQFF
TRBV6-2/TRBV6-3	NA	TRBD1	TRBJ2-7	TGTGCCAGCAGACCACGGGGACAGGGACCCTACGAGCAGTACTTC	CASRPRGQGPYEQYF
TRBV7-9	few	NA	TRBJ1-2	TGTGCCAGCAGCCCCCGAGAGCTTTATGGCTACACCTTC	CASSPRELYGYTF
TRBV5-1	NA	TRBD1	TRBJ2-2	TGCGCCAGCAGCTTGGCGAAGGGGGCCTTACACACCGGGGAGCTGTTTTTT	CASSLAKGALHTGELFF
TRBV12-3/TRBV12-4	many	NA	TRBJ2-5	TGTGCCAGCAGTCGACCGGAATCGGAGACCCAGTACTTC	CASSRPESETQYF
TRBV30	many	TRBD1	TRBJ1-2	TGTGCCTGGGCGGCCAGAGACAGGGACAGCTATGGCTACACCTTC	CAWAARDRDSYGYTF
TRBV12-3/TRBV12-4	many	TRBD2	TRBJ2-4	TGTGCCAGCAGTTTATTGGCCAGCGGGGGGGCAAGGTCCAAAAACATTCAGTACTTC	CASSLLASGGARSKNIQYF
TRBV6-5	NA	NA	TRBJ2-3	TGTGCCAGCAGTTTGCCAGGGAACACAGATACGCAGTATTTT	CASSLPGNTDTQYF
TRBV5-5	few	NA	TRBJ2-3	TGTGCCAGCAGCTTGTATGCAGAAACTAGCACAGATACGCAGTATTTT	CASSLYAETSTDTQYF
TRBV2	NA	NA	TRBJ2-5	TGTGCCAGCAGTGAATCGCGGCAGGGGAGGGAGTACTTC	CASSESRQGREYF
TRBV27	many	TRBD1	TRBJ2-1	TGTGCCAGCAGTTTGGTCCCGGGACAGGGCTACAATGAGCAGTTCTTC	CASSLVPGQGYNEQFF
TRBV6-2/TRBV6-3	NA	TRBD2	TRBJ2-3	TGTGCCAGCAGTAAGAAGCGGGGGGGACGCACAGATACGCAGTATTTT	CASSKKRGGRTDTQYF
TRBV5-1	NA	NA	TRBJ2-1	TGCGCCAGCAGCTCGGACAGCGTTGCCTACAATGAGCAGTTCTTC	CASSSDSVAYNEQFF
TRBV12-3/TRBV12-4	few	NA	TRBJ2-5	TGTGCCAGCAGCCCAATGTTGGTTCAAGAGACCCAGTACTTC	CASSPMLVQETQYF
TRBV29-1	NA	NA	TRBJ2-6	TGCAGCGTCAGCCCTACAGCGACCAACGTCCTGACTTTC	CSVSPTATNVLTF
TRBV5-1	once	NA	TRBJ2-7	TGCGCCAGCAGCGTCGGGACTTCCGCGGGCTACGAGCAGTACTTC	CASSVGTSAGYEQYF
TRBV12-3/TRBV12-4	NA	NA	TRBJ2-5	TGTGCCAGCAGATTAACAGGGAGAGAGACCCAGTACTTC	CASRLTGRETQYF
TRBV18	NA	NA	TRBJ1-2	TGTGCCAGCTCACCCGACATGGGACCCCTTATGGGCTATGGCTACACCTTC	CASSPDMGPLMGYGYTF
TRBV12-3/TRBV12-4	NA	NA	TRBJ2-2	TGTGCCAGCAGTTTCAGGGCGTCCGGGGAGCTGTTTTTT	CASSFRASGELFF
TRBV6-5	NA	TRBD1	TRBJ1-3	TGTGCCAGCAGTTCCGGGACAGGGCCCAGCTCTGGAAACACCATATATTTT	CASSSGTGPSSGNTIYF
TRBV5-5	NA	NA	TRBJ1-5	TGTGTCAGCAGCTTGGTAGGTCCTCAGCCCCAGCATTTT	CVSSLVGPQPQHF
TRBV10-3	once	TRBD2	TRBJ2-3	TGTGCCATCAGTGAGTCTACTAGCGGGGGGGTAACAGATACGCAGTATTTT	CAISESTSGGVTDTQYF
TRBV7-2	once	NA	TRBJ2-5	TGTGCCAGCAGCTTATTTGGGTACGGGCAAGAGACCCAGTACTTC	CASSLFGYGQETQYF
TRBV11-2	NA	NA	TRBJ2-1	TGTGCCAGCAGCTCACAGTGGGGGGATAACAATGAGCAGTTCTTC	CASSSQWGDNNEQFF
TRBV29-1	NA	NA	TRBJ2-5	TGCAGCGTTGAGCTTCGAGGGACCCAGTACTTC	CSVELRGTQYF
TRBV7-2	NA	TRBD2	TRBJ2-4	TGTGCCAGCAGCCCCGGACTAGCGGGGGGTCGATTTCAGTACTTC	CASSPGLAGGRFQYF
TRBV7-2	NA	NA	TRBJ1-2	TGTGCCAGCACCCGCCAGGCACAGGGAACTAACTATGGCTACACCTTC	CASTRQAQGTNYGYTF
TRBV4-2	many	NA	TRBJ2-7	TGTGCCAGCAGCCAAGATTTAACAGCCTCCTACGAGCAGTACTTC	CASSQDLTASYEQYF
TRBV7-2	many	NA	TRBJ2-5	TGCGCCAGCAGCTTGGTGGGCCAATCGCAAGAGACCCAGTACTTC	CASSLVGQSQETQYF
TRBV5-1	few	NA	TRBJ2-3	TGCGCCAGCAGCCCACTAGCCCCCACAGATACGCAGTATTTT	CASSPLAPTDTQYF